This T cell receptor beta chain originates from a study of T cells in Graves' hyperthyroidism and ophthalmopathy. Authors of the study amplified TCR beta CDR3 regions from RNA transcripts. First-round RT-PCR with HTBI primers amplified the TCR CDR3 region. Using its own MiXCR run on the multiplex PCR reads, TCRdb lists one record per CDR3 protein. Here the sample spans around 350,000 distinct CDR3 sequences, roughly 13% being singletons. The sequenced sample was blood. This TCR derives from a woman between 18 and 29 years old with Graves' hyperthyroidism.

The CDR3: CASSQDPSGGVLDTQYF. Written as DNA, the CDR3 is TGCGCCAGCAGCCAAGATCCCAGCGGGGGGGTTCTAGATACGCAGTATTTT. The chain carries TRBV4-1 and TRBJ2-3; 10 bases are shared with TRBD2. J gave up 5 bases and V 0 bases, and 8 bases lay outside the gene matches. The germline CDR1 and CDR2 sequences are MGHRA and YSYEKL. The CDR3 extends over 17 amino acids.